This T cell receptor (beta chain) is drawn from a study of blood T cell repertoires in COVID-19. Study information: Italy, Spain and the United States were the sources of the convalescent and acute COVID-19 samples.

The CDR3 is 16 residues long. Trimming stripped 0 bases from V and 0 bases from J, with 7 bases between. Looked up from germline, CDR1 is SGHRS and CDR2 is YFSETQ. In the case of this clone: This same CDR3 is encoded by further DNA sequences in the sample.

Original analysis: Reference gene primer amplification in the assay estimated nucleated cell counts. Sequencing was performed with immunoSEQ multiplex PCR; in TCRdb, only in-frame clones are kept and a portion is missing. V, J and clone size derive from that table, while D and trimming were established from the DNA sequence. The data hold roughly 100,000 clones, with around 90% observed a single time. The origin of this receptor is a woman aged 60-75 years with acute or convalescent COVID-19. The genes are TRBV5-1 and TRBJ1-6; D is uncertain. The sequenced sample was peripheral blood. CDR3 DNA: TGCGCCAGCAGCTTGGGAGGGAGCTCCTATAATTCACCCCTCCACTTT. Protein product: CASSLGGSSYNSPLHF.